These T cell receptor beta chains were read from a single sample in a study of T-cell reconstitution after alpha-beta-depleted transplantation in children. One entry per CDR3 protein, called by TCRdb with MiXCR from the PCR reads. The sample holds hundreds of thousands of distinct CDR3 sequences, roughly a quarter seen once. Sequenced here: PBMCs, mostly from graft donor cells, sampled 360 days after TCRalphabeta/CD19-depleted stem cell transplant. The receptors shown here come from a female patient between 2 and 15 years old who had a stem cell transplant for congenital amegakaryocytic thrombocytopenia, so the T cells may come from the graft donor. Both conserved end residues are part of each CDR3. D genes are given only for firm matches. Not all rows give a size; the values are once, few, many and, for expanded clones, a class.

>many|TRBV10-2|TRBD2|TRBJ2-1
TGCGCCAGCAGTGAAATCCTAGCGGGGCAGTTCTTC
CASSEILAGQFF
>few|TRBV18|TRBD2|TRBJ2-1
TGTGCCAGCTCACCACCTTTACTAGCGGGAGTCAATGAGCAGTTCTTC
CASSPPLLAGVNEQFF
>few|TRBV6-1|.|TRBJ2-7
TGTGCCAGCAGTAAATTCCTGGGGGACGGGAAGCACTACGAGCAGTACTTC
CASSKFLGDGKHYEQYF
>few|TRBV29-1|.|TRBJ2-5
TGCAGCGTTGATGAGTTTTTCGAGGGACGAGAGACCCAGTACTTC
CSVDEFFEGRETQYF
>.|TRBV2|.|TRBJ2-7
TGTGCCAGCAGTGAAAGGGGACCCGAAAACTACGAGCAGTACTTC
CASSERGPENYEQYF
>few|TRBV5-1|.|TRBJ1-2
TGCGCCAGCAGCTTGGCCGAAGGGGTTCAGGGCTACACCTTC
CASSLAEGVQGYTF
>.|TRBV4-1|TRBD2|TRBJ2-3
TGCGCCAGCGGCCAAGATCTCGTGGGGGTAGCGGGGACAGATACGCAGTATTTT
CASGQDLVGVAGTDTQYF
>many|TRBV7-9|.|TRBJ1-6
TGTGCCAGCAGCTTAGGCGTCGGGGACCTCCACTTT
CASSLGVGDLHF
>many|TRBV28|TRBD2|TRBJ2-3
TGTGCCAGCAGTTTAGTTAGCGGGAGGAAGACAGATACGCAGTATTTT
CASSLVSGRKTDTQYF
>.|TRBV20-1|.|TRBJ2-5
TGCAGTGCAAGACTAGGGGAGACCCAGTACTTC
CSARLGETQYF
>.|TRBV20-1|.|TRBJ1-4
TGCAGTGCTAGAGTAGCCGGGCATGAAAAACTGTTTTTT
CSARVAGHEKLFF
>few|TRBV12-3/TRBV12-4|.|TRBJ1-5
TGTGCCAGCAGCAACGGACGGAATCAGCCCCAGCATTTT
CASSNGRNQPQHF
>.|TRBV7-9|TRBD1|TRBJ2-7
TGTGCCAGCAGTTTCGACAGGGGGGCATACGAGCAGTACTTC
CASSFDRGAYEQYF
>.|TRBV28|.|TRBJ2-2
TGTGCCAGCCAGGGTCGGTACACCGGGGAGCTGTTTTTT
CASQGRYTGELFF
>many|TRBV12-3/TRBV12-4|TRBD1|TRBJ1-6
TGTGCCAGCAGTTTTGGAACAGGGGAAGTTTCACCCCTCCACTTT
CASSFGTGEVSPLHF
>few|TRBV3-1|.|TRBJ1-2
TGTGCCAGCAGCCGGAAAGACGGGACGCTCTATGGCTACACCTTC
CASSRKDGTLYGYTF
>few|TRBV11-2|TRBD1|TRBJ1-6
TGTGCCAGCAGCTTTGGAAGGGGGCGTTCACCCCTCCACTTT
CASSFGRGRSPLHF